Each of the 18 T cell receptor beta chains below was sequenced from the same sample in a study of T-cell memory formation after mild COVID-19 (dated by TCRdb to the early 2020s). The library was obtained by 5' RACE. The sequencer was an Illumina NovaSeq 6000. Clones were called with MiXCR by TCRdb after fastp trimmed the public reads at Q25, and only in-frame beta chains were retained. Rows with one shared CDR3 protein collapse into an entry with the most common genes and DNA. A total of around 450,000 distinct CDR3 sequences appear in this sample, 15% to 20% of them only once. Roughly 8.4% of the sample is in the top ten clones. The sample was PBMCs or a T cell subset sorted from them (not recorded which). The receptor source for this set is an adult woman who had mild COVID-19 (a few samples of this study predate the infection). The sample titles of this study are shuffled in the database, so cell type and time point are left out; the donor was told from shared clones.

This clonotype was seen more than once but under ten times. This chain connects TRBV7-3 to TRBJ2-1; TRBD2 aligns across 8 bases. CDR1 is SGHTA, CDR2 FQGTGA, per germline. This CDR3 region has 17 residues. J lost 4 bases, V lost 0 bases, and 8 bases had no gene match. CDR3 sequence reads: CASSLTLISGIYNEQFF. CDR3 coding DNA: TGTGCCAGCAGCTTAACCCTGATTAGCGGGATATACAATGAGCAGTTCTTC.

This chain uses TRBV5-4 with TRBJ1-6; D gene unclear. Trimming pared 6 bases from V and 9 bases from J, leaving 16 bases between. The CDR3 runs to 14 residues. Germline CDR1 reads SGHNT; CDR2 reads YYREEE (reference sequence). Here the CDR3 DNA reads TGTGCCAGCACCTACAGAAGAGAGGGTTCACCCCTCCACTTT. It yields the protein CASTYRREGSPLHF.

This sequence joins TRBV2 and TRBJ2-4; weak D call: TRBD2 (5 bases). The germline V and J ends were trimmed by 1 base and 3 bases, with 7 bases remaining between them. The CDR3 is 14 residues long. CDR1 is SNHLY, CDR2 FYNNEI, per germline. The CDR3 DNA reads TGTGCCAGCAGTGAAGGGAGGATCAAAAACATTCAGTACTTC. Its translation is CASSEGRIKNIQYF.

This clonotype was detected many times. This rearrangement joins TRBV5-5 to TRBJ2-1, with a possible D match to TRBD2 (5 bases). There are 12 residues in the CDR3. With 0 bases removed from V and 9 bases from J, the gap between germline ends came to 7 bases. The germline V gene has CDR1 SGHKS and CDR2 YYEKEE (reference sequence). The CDR3 nucleotides read TGTGCCAGCAGCTTGGCGGGGATTGAGCAGTTCTTC. The encoded protein is CASSLAGIEQFF.

This clonotype occurred a few times. The rearrangement links TRBV4-3 to TRBJ2-7, with 11 bases matching TRBD2. Trimming at V came to 0 bases and at J to 2 bases, leaving 6 bases not matched to a gene. The CDR3 covers 17 residues. CDR1 LGHNA and CDR2 YSLEER come from the germline V gene. The CDR3 reads CASSQDDGTSGTYEQYF. For the CDR3, the DNA is TGCGCCAGCAGCCAAGACGACGGGACTAGCGGTACCTACGAGCAGTACTTC.

This clonotype was detected a few times. The rearrangement uses TRBV29-1 and TRBJ2-2; tentative D call: TRBD1 (5 bases). This CDR3 comprises 13 residues. The germline V gene has CDR1 SQVTM and CDR2 ANQGSEA. V dropped 5 bases and J dropped 3 bases, with 10 bases sitting between them. CDR3 region: CSVSGAYTGELFF. CDR3 coding DNA: TGCAGCGTTTCTGGGGCGTACACCGGGGAGCTGTTTTTT.

This clonotype was counted only a few times. The chain links TRBV7-6 to TRBJ2-3, with D perhaps matching TRBD2 (6 bases). The CDR3 extends over 14 amino acids. Trimming pared 4 bases from V and 0 bases from J, leaving 8 bases between. CDR1 and CDR2 from the germline V gene are SGHVS and FNYEAQ. For the CDR3, the DNA is TGTGCCAGCAGCTCGGGACTGAGCACAGATACGCAGTATTTT. Its translation: CASSSGLSTDTQYF.

This chain uses TRBV12-3 or TRBV12-4 with TRBJ2-7; 8 bases are a match to TRBD2. The CDR3 is 17 amino acids. J gave up 9 bases and V 6 bases, and 22 bases lay outside the gene matches. The chain's CDR3 is CASSPVGSGIGDGVQYF. CDR3 DNA: TGTGCCAGCAGCCCCGTTGGTAGCGGGATAGGTGACGGGGTGCAGTACTTC.

The genes are TRBV20-1 and TRBJ1-4; TRBD1 aligns across 8 bases. V trimming: 1 base; J trimming: 6 bases; junction bases outside the gene matches: 10. The CDR3 totals 16 residues. Germline V gives CDR1 DFQATT, CDR2 SNEGSKA (reference sequence). CDR3 in amino acids: CSARATLTGDDEKLFF. CDR3 DNA sequence: TGCAGTGCTAGAGCTACACTGACAGGGGACGATGAAAAACTGTTTTTT.

The chain joins TRBV25-1 to TRBJ2-3; 11 bases are shared with TRBD2. The CDR3 is 16 amino acids. Per the germline V gene, CDR1 is MGHDK and CDR2 is SYGVNS. V lost 5 bases and J lost 4; bases outside the gene matches: 8. The CDR3 coding sequence is TGTGCCAGCAGTCCCCTCACTAGCGGGGGCTCAGATACGCAGTATTTT. Translation: CASSPLTSGGSDTQYF. The full variable domain, with the rest looked up from reference TRBV25-1 and TRBJ2-3, is EADIYQTPRYLVIGTGKKITLECSQTMGHDKMYWYQQDPGMELHLIHYSYGVNSTEKGDLSSESTVSRIRTEHFPLTLESARPSHTSQYLCASSPLTSGGSDTQYFGPGTRLTVL.

This chain links TRBV5-1 with TRBJ2-3; weak D call: TRBD2 (6 bases). V dropped 3 bases and J dropped 3 bases, with 11 bases sitting between them. Germline loops: CDR1 SGHRS, CDR2 YFSETQ. The CDR3 covers 14 residues. DNA of the CDR3: TGCGCCAGCAGCTGGTCTGCGGGGACAGATACGCAGTATTTT. Protein: CASSWSAGTDTQYF.

This clonotype was picked up a small number of times. The chain is built from TRBV10-3 and TRBJ2-5; D unclear. V was cut by 1 base and J by 1 base, with 10 bases left in between. This CDR3 spans 15 amino acids. Germline CDR1 and CDR2: ENHRY and SYGVKD. The CDR3 nucleotides read TGTGCCATCAGTGAGTACGGACGGACCCAAGAGACCCAGTACTTC. Translating gives CAISEYGRTQETQYF.

This clonotype was seen only a few times. This rearrangement joins TRBV27 to TRBJ1-2, with no clear D. Trimming shortened V by 5 bases and J by 5 bases, and 21 bases separated the two germline ends. There are 16 residues in the CDR3. Germline V gene lookup returns CDR1 MNHEY and CDR2 SMNVEV (reference sequence). CDR3 loop: CASSPISVQPRYGYTF. The CDR3 nucleotides are TGTGCCAGCAGTCCGATCTCGGTCCAGCCTCGTTATGGCTACACCTTC.

This clonotype was seen many times. The chain recombines TRBV6-5 with TRBJ1-1; 7 bases line up with TRBD1. CDR1 and CDR2 from the germline V gene are MNHEY and SVGAGI. After removal of 7 bases from V and 0 bases from J, the junction contained 17 bases not matched to a gene. This CDR3 spans 18 amino acids. The CDR3 here is CASTPGGSWGQLNTEAFF. Written as DNA, the CDR3 is TGTGCCAGCACTCCAGGGGGTTCGTGGGGACAACTGAACACTGAAGCTTTCTTT.

In this sample, this clonotype turned up a few times. The chain has TRBV29-1 and TRBJ2-1, with 8 bases lining up with TRBD2. Per germline, CDR1 SQVTM and CDR2 ANQGSEA. V lost 4 bases to trimming and J lost 10 bases; unmatched junction nucleotides: 3. This CDR3 spans 11 amino acids. CDR3 in amino acids: CSVGGGLEQFF. CDR3 nucleotide sequence: TGCAGCGTTGGCGGGGGGTTGGAGCAGTTCTTC.

The chain links TRBV14 to TRBJ1-1; tentative D call: TRBD1 (6 bases). The CDR3 extends over 16 amino acids. Looked up from germline, CDR1 is SGHDN and CDR2 is FVKESK. Trimming cost V 0 bases and J 4 bases, with 15 bases left between them. The CDR3: CASSQDWGQGSTEAFF. The CDR3 coding sequence is TGTGCCAGCAGCCAAGATTGGGGCCAGGGGAGCACTGAAGCTTTCTTT.

The chain carries TRBV5-1 and TRBJ2-1, with D uncertain. The CDR3 covers 13 residues. In germline, CDR1 is SGHRS, CDR2 YFSETQ. Trimming took 0 bases from V and 11 from J, leaving 12 bases between them. Written as DNA, the CDR3 is TGCGCCAGCAGCTTGGAGCCGGCTGCAAAGCAGTTCTTC. Translating it yields CASSLEPAAKQFF.

This clonotype was found many times. The rearrangement joins TRBV6-6 to TRBJ2-7, with D perhaps TRBD1 (5 bases). The germline CDR1 and CDR2 sequences are MNHNY and SVGAGI (reference sequence). V lost 7 bases to trimming and J lost 0 bases, with 13 bases between them. CDR3 length equals 14 residues. CDR3 DNA: TGTGCCAGCACGGAGACAGACGGCTCCTACGAGCAGTACTTC. Encoded protein: CASTETDGSYEQYF.